This T cell receptor (beta chain) was profiled in a study of CD4 T cells in relation to SARS-CoV-2 and coronaviruses. Germline loops: CDR1 SNHLY, CDR2 FYNNEI. This CDR3 has 14 amino acids. Trimming removed 11 bases from V and 2 bases from J, with 16 bases in between. Before the COVID-19 pandemic, during about 2010-2018, CD4+ T cells were taken from unexposed donors. CD4+ T cells were isolated from the cells after roughly 11 days of culture. Details on this clone: The antigen is unknown.

Sequencing was performed with immunoSEQ multiplex PCR; in TCRdb, only in-frame clones are kept and a portion is missing. This sample carries approximately 20,000 clones, 74% of them seen once, and the ten largest clones take 25% to 35%. Source material: CD4+ T cells from PBMCs, cultured in vitro. The chain carries TRBV2 and TRBJ2-1, with D possibly being TRBD1 (6 bases). This clonotype was sampled from a human donor in good health. CDR3 sequence: CAGKRGWAYNEQFF. Here the CDR3 DNA reads TGTGCCGGCAAGAGGGGGTGGGCCTACAATGAGCAGTTCTTC.